One sample yielded the 11 T cell receptor beta chains listed below, sequenced in a study of OX40 agonist ivuxolimab in advanced cancers. Library prep was done by the immunoSEQ multiplex PCR assay. TCRdb took over this immuneACCESS table, retaining in-frame rearrangements with V and J assigned. Such tables are incomplete; in checked studies, under half of the missing clones stem from an unresolved V gene, and the remainder is unexplained. The sample table contains around 20,000 clones; only one count was recorded for more than 65% of them. The top ten constitute 44% of the sample. Sequences were derived from CD4+ or CD8+ T cells sorted from blood, sampled in a trial of the OX40 agonist ivuxolimab. These receptors were collected from an adult with an advanced solid tumor such as melanoma, head and neck, liver or kidney cancer.

The chain joins TRBV4-2 to TRBJ2-7; D perhaps matches TRBD2 (6 bases). Trimming cost V 0 bases and J 1 base, with 10 bases left between them. This CDR3 has 15 residues. Per the germline V gene, CDR1 is LGHNA and CDR2 is YNFKEQ. The CDR3 region is CASSQDGGGSYEQYF. Written as DNA, the CDR3 is TGTGCCAGCAGCCAAGACGGGGGAGGATCCTACGAGCAGTACTTC.

The chain uses TRBV29-1 and TRBJ1-5; D may be TRBD1 (6 bases). Germline V gene data show CDR1 as SQVTM and CDR2 as ANQGSEA. The CDR3 extends over 14 amino acids. Trimming left V 6 bases short and J 4 bases short, with 16 bases between. CDR3 in DNA: TGCAGCGTCTGTACAGGGCTGGAGAATCAGCCCCAGCATTTT. Translation gives CSVCTGLENQPQHF.

This clone was detected once. The chain links TRBV19 to TRBJ1-1, with D perhaps TRBD1 (5 bases). This CDR3 has 14 residues. The V gene's germline CDR1 is LNHDA and CDR2 SQIVND (reference sequence). Trimming left V 8 bases short and J 4 bases short, with 17 bases between. CDR3 sequence (DNA): TGTGCCAGTTCTCGGGGGTGGGGGTTCACTGAAGCTTTCTTT. This encodes CASSRGWGFTEAFF.

This chain uses TRBV27 with TRBJ2-3, with TRBD1 identical over 7 bases. CDR1 MNHEY and CDR2 SMNVEV come from the germline V gene (reference sequence). V was pared by 4 bases and J by 3 bases, with 7 bases of the junction left unmatched. The CDR3 is 15 amino acids. In DNA, the CDR3 is TGTGCCAGCAGTTCCACAGGGGAAGAAACAGATACGCAGTATTTT. Residues: CASSSTGEETDTQYF.

V and J are TRBV5-4 and TRBJ1-2; possible D gene TRBD1, 5 bases. The CDR3 length is 16 residues. Germline V lookup: CDR1 SGHNT, CDR2 YYREEE (reference sequence). V shed 1 base and J shed 0 bases, with 13 bases lying between them. CDR3 nucleotides: TGTGCCAGCAGCTTGTACGGGACCGCTTCTAACTATGGCTACACCTTC. It yields the protein CASSLYGTASNYGYTF.

This clone is labeled medium-sized (0.01 to 0.1%). The gene calls are TRBV6-6 and TRBJ2-2; D gene uncertain. The length of the CDR3 is 12 residues. Trimming stripped 4 bases from V and 6 bases from J, with 6 bases between. CDR1 is MNHNY, CDR2 SVGAGI, per germline (reference sequence). CDR3 loop: CASSFKAGELFF. The DNA of the CDR3 is TGTGCCAGCAGTTTTAAGGCCGGGGAGCTGTTTTTT.

This rearrangement joins TRBV6-5 to TRBJ1-5; no firm D call. V dropped 6 bases and J dropped 0 bases, with 12 bases sitting between them. CDR1 and CDR2 (germline): MNHEY, SVGAGI. This CDR3 spans 15 amino acids. The CDR3 spells CASSLREDSNQPQHF. CDR3 sequence (DNA): TGTGCCAGCAGCCTTCGGGAAGATAGCAATCAGCCCCAGCATTTT.

The chain is built from TRBV27 and TRBJ2-2; D may be TRBD2 (6 bases). The CDR3 length is 14 residues. V lost 3 bases to trimming and J lost 8 bases, with 13 bases between them. Germline V gene data show CDR1 as MNHEY and CDR2 as SMNVEV (reference sequence). The chain's CDR3 is CASSFSGTLGELFF. DNA of the CDR3: TGTGCCAGCAGTTTCTCAGGGACTCTAGGGGAGCTGTTTTTT.

The chain employs TRBV9 and TRBJ1-1, with unresolved D. V lost 0 bases to trimming and J lost 8 bases, with 8 bases between them. The CDR3 runs to 12 residues. Germline values: CDR1 SGDLS, CDR2 YYNGEE. The CDR3 spells CASSVESQEAFF. Here the CDR3 DNA reads TGTGCCAGCAGCGTAGAGTCCCAGGAAGCTTTCTTT.

The rearrangement uses TRBV11-1 and TRBJ2-7; 10 nucleotides match TRBD1. The germline gives CDR1 SGHAT, CDR2 FQDESV (reference sequence). The CDR3 runs 19 residues. V lost 2 bases, J lost 0 bases, and 13 bases stayed unmatched. The CDR3 bases are TGTGCCAGCAGCTTAAATTCCCCCACCGGACAGGGGGGCTCCTACGAGCAGTACTTC. This gives the protein CASSLNSPTGQGGSYEQYF.

This clone has only one observation. The gene calls are TRBV6-4 and TRBJ2-3; 12 bases are a match to TRBD2. The CDR3 contains 15 residues. Germline CDR1 and CDR2: MRHNA and SNTAGT. The trim removed 6 bases at V and 6 bases at J, leaving 7 bases unmatched. CDR3 sequence (DNA): TGTGCCAGCAGCGCGCTAGCGGGGGGGCCCGATACGCAGTATTTT. Translation gives CASSALAGGPDTQYF.